One T cell receptor (beta chain) is described in this entry. Its matching antigen is unknown. This specimen belongs to a study of T-cell memory formation after mild COVID-19. Study-level background: TCR clusters were largely donor specific. Study findings and constraints: A balance of CD4 and CD8 characterized clones contracting day 15 to 85, whereas later expanders leaned CD4+.

From 5'RACE with constant-segment primers came TCR alpha and TCR beta cDNA libraries that carried sample barcodes and UMIs. TCRdb re-called the 5' RACE reads with MiXCR, one entry per CDR3 protein. Here the sample spans roughly 240,000 distinct CDR3 sequences, 15% to 20% being singletons. The CDR3 is 17 residues long. V lost 3 bases and J 0 bases, leaving 17 bases between the germline ends. Germline CDR1 SGHRS, CDR2 YFSETQ. This TCR came from a man aged 18 to 30 who had mild COVID-19 (a few samples of this study predate the infection). Cell type and time point are not known. Specimen: PBMCs or a T cell subset sorted from them (not recorded which). This chain uses TRBV5-1 with TRBJ2-3; D might be TRBD1 (5 bases). CDR3 in amino acids: CASSSAPTDYSTDTQYF. CDR3 DNA: TGCGCCAGCAGCTCTGCGCCGACAGATTATAGCACAGATACGCAGTATTTT.